A selection of T cell receptor beta chains follows, all from one sample in a study of T-cell reconstitution after alpha-beta-depleted transplantation in children. TCRdb redid the calling of the PCR reads with MiXCR, one entry per CDR3 protein. The data hold approximately 500,000 distinct CDR3 sequences, with about 10% observed a single time. The sample here was PBMCs, taken before TCRalphabeta/CD19-depleted stem cell transplant. All receptors come from a child aged 2 to 10 with inherited bone marrow failure, due to receive a stem cell transplant. CDR3s leave out the opening cysteine and the closing phenylalanine or tryptophan. Clone size, where shown, is once, few, many, or a class for clones that have expanded.

clone size: many; V gene: TRBV24-1; CDR3 protein: ATSFGTSPFHTQY
clone size: few; V gene: TRBV20-1; CDR3 protein: SASPPLAITYNEQF
clone size: few; V gene: TRBV5-1; CDR3 protein: ASSFRTSRTDTQY
clone size: .; V gene: TRBV6-1; CDR3 protein: ASYVTSTDTQY
clone size: many; V gene: TRBV11-2; CDR3 protein: ASSRKVGGELF
clone size: many; V gene: TRBV9; CDR3 protein: ASSVWASGNYEQY
clone size: many; V gene: TRBV7-9; CDR3 protein: ASSFLSTAEEETQY
clone size: many; V gene: TRBV20-1; CDR3 protein: SAREPQGLGYEQY
clone size: .; V gene: TRBV18; CDR3 protein: ASSPPDRGFRNIQY
clone size: few; V gene: TRBV7-9; CDR3 protein: ASSWGLGTEREKLF
clone size: .; V gene: TRBV20-1; CDR3 protein: SARVVEQF
clone size: few; V gene: TRBV29-1; CDR3 protein: SVIELSGIPNEQF
clone size: few; V gene: TRBV5-1; CDR3 protein: ASSLALGPGQGPTGELF
clone size: few; V gene: TRBV29-1; CDR3 protein: SVDSGLAGGPGNEQF
clone size: many; V gene: TRBV20-1; CDR3 protein: SVRNPRGSGRETQY
clone size: many; V gene: TRBV29-1; CDR3 protein: SVEPTGYLGTDTQY
clone size: many; V gene: TRBV4-3; CDR3 protein: ASSQLPWAISGNTIY
clone size: few; V gene: TRBV15; CDR3 protein: ATSRDAGLTPRETQY
clone size: many; V gene: TRBV29-1; CDR3 protein: SGGGLYGYT
clone size: many; V gene: TRBV2; CDR3 protein: ASSDPLLGSPLH
clone size: few; V gene: TRBV6-4; CDR3 protein: ASSPRLAAGDTQY
clone size: many; V gene: TRBV7-9; CDR3 protein: ASSLVGSGSIWNTGELF
clone size: many; V gene: TRBV2; CDR3 protein: ASSGGTIRANYGYT
clone size: many; V gene: TRBV4-1; CDR3 protein: ASSQGLAGGPGEQF